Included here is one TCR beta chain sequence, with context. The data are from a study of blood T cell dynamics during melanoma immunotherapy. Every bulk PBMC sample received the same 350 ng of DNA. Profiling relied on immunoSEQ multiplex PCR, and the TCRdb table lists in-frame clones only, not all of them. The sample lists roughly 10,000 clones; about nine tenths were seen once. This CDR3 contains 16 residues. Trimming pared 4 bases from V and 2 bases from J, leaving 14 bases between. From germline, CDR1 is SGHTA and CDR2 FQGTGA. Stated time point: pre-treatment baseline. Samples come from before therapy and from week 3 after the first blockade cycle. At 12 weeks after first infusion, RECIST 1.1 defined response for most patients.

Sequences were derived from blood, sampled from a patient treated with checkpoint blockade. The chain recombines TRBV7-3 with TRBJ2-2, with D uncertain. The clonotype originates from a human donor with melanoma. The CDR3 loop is CASSSRSSVNTGELFF. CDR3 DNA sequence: TGTGCCAGCAGCTCCCGGAGTAGTGTAAACACCGGGGAGCTGTTTTTT.